A single sample gave rise to the 18 T cell receptor beta chains below, sequenced in a study of glioma-infiltrating T cells. Using RNA template, CDR3s of TCR alpha and beta were amplified with iRepertoire arm-PCR. TCRdb reanalysed the multiplex PCR reads using MiXCR and keeps one entry per CDR3 protein. The data contain some 190,000 distinct CDR3 sequences, about 31% of them singletons. What was sequenced was glioma tissue, nonneoplastic brain tissue, or PBMCs (not recorded which). The receptors derive from a human donor with low-grade glioma or glioblastoma, undergoing nonglioma brain surgery, or in good health (not recorded which).

On this clonotype itself: One junction end disagrees with the germline gene, perhaps due to a read error. The chain is built from TRBV24-1 and TRBJ1-5, with D possibly being TRBD1 (6 bases). Looked up from germline, CDR1 is KGHDR and CDR2 is SFDVKD. The CDR3 has 16 amino acids. The CDR3 DNA reads as TGTGCCACCGGTGATTCGACAGGTTATAGCAATCAGCCCCAGCATTTT. The encoded protein is CATGDSTGYSNQPQHF.

In the case of this clonotype: One base away lies a much larger clone, so this may be a sequencing read error. The chain employs TRBV10-3 and TRBJ2-7; no clear D. Trimming took off 4 bases at V and 5 bases at J, with 12 bases between the two ends. The CDR3 contains 13 residues. CDR1 is ENHRY and CDR2 is SYGVKD in the germline V gene. DNA of the CDR3: TGTGCCATCAGTGTGGCAGGTATGAACGAGCAGTACTTC. This sequence encodes CAISVAGMNEQYF.

This clonotype was recorded at least ten times. The J gene is TRBJ2-7, the V gene TRBV6-1; TRBD2 agrees at 8 bases. The CDR3 has 13 amino acids. CDR1 and CDR2 (germline): MNHNS, SASEGT. The CDR3 nucleotides are TGTGCATGCGGTTACGGGAGGGGCGACGAGCAGTACTTC. It yields the protein CACGYGRGDEQYF.

This clonotype was counted ten times or more. V usage is TRBV28 and J usage is TRBJ2-5, with 7 bases fitting TRBD2. V shed 5 bases, J shed 5 bases, and the junction held 11 bases outside the gene matches. Germline assignment: CDR1 MDHEN and CDR2 SYDVKM. The CDR3 sequence is 15 residues long. The DNA of the CDR3 is TGTGCCAGCAGTCCGTTTCGGGAGGTTCCTGAGACCCAGTACTTC. Encoded protein: CASSPFREVPETQYF.

This clonotype was detected many times. The chain combines TRBV29-1 with TRBJ2-3, with 10 bases fitting TRBD1. V shed 7 bases, J shed 3 bases, and the junction held 4 bases outside the gene matches. The CDR3 is made up of 13 amino acids. Germline V gene lookup returns CDR1 SQVTM and CDR2 ANQGSEA. DNA of the CDR3: TGCAGCGAAGGACAGGGGGGGACAGATACGCAGTATTTT. Residues: CSEGQGGTDTQYF.

The chain couples TRBV7-2 to TRBJ2-1; D uncertain. V lost 1 base, J lost 8 bases, and 9 bases lay in between. In germline, CDR1 is SGHTA, CDR2 FQGNSA. The CDR3 loop spans 13 amino acids. In DNA, the CDR3 is TGTGCCAGCAGCTTAGACTGGAACTATGAGCAGTTCTTC. This encodes CASSLDWNYEQFF.

The chain employs TRBV19 and TRBJ1-4; D not certain. CDR1 is LNHDA, CDR2 SQIVND, per germline (reference sequence). The CDR3 consists of 14 residues. V was shortened by 4 bases and J by 7 bases, with 13 bases between the two germline ends. This CDR3 is CASSTTLQSEKLFF. The CDR3 coding sequence is TGTGCCAGTAGTACGACCCTGCAAAGTGAAAAACTGTTTTTT.

The rearrangement links TRBV9 to TRBJ1-6; 7 bases line up with TRBD1. The CDR3 has 17 amino acids. V dropped 4 bases and J dropped 4; count of bases not matched to a gene: 11. Germline assignment: CDR1 SGDLS and CDR2 YYNGEE. CDR3 sequence reads: CASSRTPGQLYNSPLHF. In DNA form, the CDR3 reads TGTGCCAGCAGCAGAACACCGGGACAGCTTTATAATTCACCCCTCCACTTT.

A word on this clonotype: Its ends do not fully match the called genes, so a read error is possible. V gene TRBV4-1 combines with J gene TRBJ1-2; D not resolved. Germline-derived CDR1 and CDR2 are MGHRA and YSYEKL. This CDR3 comprises 14 residues. The CDR3 DNA reads TGCGCCAGCGGCCAAGTGAGCAATAACTATGGCTACACCTTC. It is translated as CASGQVSNNYGYTF.

There are many counts of this clonotype. This chain joins TRBV20-1 and TRBJ1-5; D is uncertain. The ends were cut back, 4 bases at V and 3 bases at J, with 10 bases in the middle. The V gene's germline CDR1 is DFQATT and CDR2 SNEGSKA (reference sequence). CDR3 size: 13 residues. CDR3 region: CSAKATINQPQHF. DNA of the CDR3: TGCAGTGCTAAGGCCACAATCAATCAGCCCCAGCATTTT.

The rearrangement links TRBV7-3 to TRBJ1-2, with 11 bases fitting TRBD1. Germline V gene sequence: CDR1 SGHTA, CDR2 FQGTGA. The CDR3 totals 14 residues. The trim removed 4 bases at V and 6 bases at J, leaving 4 bases unmatched. In DNA form, the CDR3 reads TGTGCCAGCAGCTCCCCGGGACAGGGGGATGGCTACACCTTC. This sequence encodes CASSSPGQGDGYTF.

This clonotype has a count of ten or more. This sequence joins TRBV6-1 and TRBJ2-7; D is perhaps TRBD1 (5 bases). CDR3 length: 13 residues. Trimming removed 6 bases from V and 1 base from J, with 10 bases in between. Germline CDR1 reads MNHNS; CDR2 reads SASEGT. For the CDR3, the DNA is TGTGCCAGCAGGCAGGGAATTTCCTACGAGCAGTACTTC. This translates into CASRQGISYEQYF.

The chain links TRBV3-1 to TRBJ2-4; the D gene is possibly TRBD2 (5 bases). The CDR3 is 16 residues long. Trimming removed 6 bases from V and 0 bases from J, with 15 bases in between. Germline lookup yields CDR1 LGHDT and CDR2 YNNKEL (reference sequence). The chain's CDR3 is CASSPRRRPAKNIQYF. As DNA, the CDR3 is TGTGCCAGCAGTCCCCGGAGGAGGCCAGCCAAAAACATTCAGTACTTC.

As concerns this clonotype: This may be a read error: a much more frequent sequence differs by one nucleotide. The missing conserved phenylalanine or tryptophan at the end of this CDR3 makes a read error likely. The V call is TRBV3-1, the J call TRBJ1-2, with TRBD1 as a possible D gene (6 bases). V was trimmed by 3 bases and J by 0 bases, leaving 14 bases between them. The CDR3 runs to 16 residues. Germline CDR1 reads LGHDT; CDR2 reads YNNKEL (reference sequence). CDR3 protein: CASSQHGTQTNYGYTL. The CDR3 region has the DNA TGTGCCAGCAGCCAGCACGGGACACAGACTAACTATGGCTACACCCTC.

At least ten counts were recorded for this clonotype. This chain connects TRBV6-1 to TRBJ1-5; D not certain. V lost 5 bases to trimming and J lost 6 bases, with 20 bases between them. The V gene's germline CDR1 is MNHNS and CDR2 SASEGT. The CDR3 loop spans 16 amino acids. The CDR3 DNA reads as TGTGCCAGCAGTTCCCGGACCCCCTCCGTTGGTCAGCCCCAGCATTTT. It is translated as CASSSRTPSVGQPQHF.

This clonotype was detected only a few times. The V and J genes are TRBV3-1 and TRBJ1-2; D might be TRBD1 (6 bases). CDR3 size: 20 residues. The V gene lost 0 bases and the J gene lost 4 bases, with 27 bases spanning the gap. The germline V gene has CDR1 LGHDT and CDR2 YNNKEL (reference sequence). The CDR3 DNA reads TGTGCCAGCAGCCAAGATCCTCCCACCGGGGGCCCCTCTAGGGGCTATGGCTACACCTTC. This codes for CASSQDPPTGGPSRGYGYTF.

With respect to this clonotype: Just one base apart from a much larger clone, this may be a read error. The rearrangement links TRBV28 to TRBJ1-2, with D tentatively TRBD1 (5 bases). The CDR3 is 14 amino acids. V dropped 8 bases and J dropped 7 bases, with 20 bases sitting between them. Germline values: CDR1 MDHEN, CDR2 SYDVKM. The CDR3 DNA is TGTGCCAGCGTAACGACAGAGGCACGGAGTGGCTACACCTTC. This sequence encodes CASVTTEARSGYTF.

This clonotype came up many times. The chain is built from TRBV3-1 and TRBJ2-3; D perhaps matches TRBD2 (7 bases). CDR3 size: 15 residues. Germline lookup yields CDR1 LGHDT and CDR2 YNNKEL (reference sequence). The V end was cut by 4 bases, the J end by 5 bases, with 16 bases between. The CDR3 coding sequence is TGTGCCAGCAGCCCTAACTCGGGGGGCCGAGATACGCAGTATTTT. It encodes CASSPNSGGRDTQYF.